Below, 3 T cell receptor beta chains from the same sample are listed, as sequenced in a study of T cell responses to AZD1222 COVID-19 vaccine. Only in-frame clones appear in the TCRdb table, and some are missing; sequencing was by immunoSEQ multiplex PCR. The sample includes about 96,000 clones, nearly 90% of them seen just once. Sequenced here: peripheral blood, sampled on day 0 of AZD1222 vaccination. These receptors originate from an adult in good health.

The rearrangement links TRBV5-4 to TRBJ2-2, with D maybe TRBD2 (7 bases). The germline V gene encodes CDR1 SGHNT and CDR2 YYREEE (reference sequence). The CDR3 loop spans 16 amino acids. V lost 5 bases, J lost 0 bases, and 14 bases lay in between. This CDR3 is CASSLEGGANTGELFF. CDR3 in DNA: TGTGCCAGCAGTCTCGAGGGGGGGGCGAACACCGGGGAGCTGTTTTTT. Full variable domain (outside the CDR3, taken from reference TRBV5-4 and TRBJ2-2): ETGVTQSPTHLIKTRGQQVTLRCSSQSGHNTVSWYQQALGQGPQFIFQYYREEENGRGNFPPRFSGLQFPNYSSELNVNALELDDSALYLCASSLEGGANTGELFFGEGSRLTVL.

This clone was counted only a few times. The V and J genes are TRBV3-1 (or the pseudogene TRBV3-2) and TRBJ1-3; D is unclear. V dropped 0 bases and J dropped 0 bases, with 6 bases sitting between them. The CDR3 contains 15 residues. The germline gives CDR1 LGHDT, CDR2 YNNKEL (reference sequence). CDR3 nucleotides: TGTGCCAGCAGCCAAGAAGGAGACTCTGGAAACACCATATATTTT. Translating gives CASSQEGDSGNTIYF.

The chain links TRBV4-3 to TRBJ2-5, with 12 nucleotides matching TRBD2. With 2 bases clipped from V and 5 bases from J, the junction kept 9 bases outside the gene matches. The CDR3 is 17 residues long. Per germline, CDR1 LGHNA and CDR2 YSLEER. CDR3 nucleotides: TGCGCCAGCAGCCAACGGGTACTAGCGGGGGGTCAGGAGACCCAGTACTTC. It yields the protein CASSQRVLAGGQETQYF.